This TCR beta chain was retrieved from a study of PD-1 blockade in classical Hodgkin lymphoma. Notes on this clone: The antigen is unknown.

The CDR3 sequence is 13 residues long. CDR1 MNHNS and CDR2 SASEGT come from the germline V gene. TCRdb's copy holds only in-frame clones and misses some; the assay was immunoSEQ multiplex PCR. The repertoire holds 25,000 to 30,000 clones, more than 70% seen once, with approximately 0.35% in the top ten. Specified time point: newly diagnosed, previously untreated cHL patient sample. It was by magnetic negative selection that CD4+ T cells were purified from thawed PBMCs. Untreated, newly diagnosed classical Hodgkin lymphoma PBMCs were comparators. Overall study findings and caveats: Repertoire differences have undefined causes, possibly disease activity or prior therapy.

The rearrangement uses TRBV6-1 and TRBJ1-2; 12 bases agree with TRBD1. The TCR sequence derives from a human donor with classical Hodgkin lymphoma. The specimen was CD4+ T cells from blood. The CDR3 DNA follows: TGTGCGGGTATGGGACAGGGGGCCGTTGGCTACACCTTC. Encoded protein: CAGMGQGAVGYTF.